The TCR beta chain described here comes from a study of blood T cell repertoires in COVID-19. Study-level background: Acute and convalescent COVID-19 specimens originated in the United States, Italy and Spain. In each case, the material was cDNA or gDNA derived from T cells, B-cell-depleted T cells, or PBMCs.

In its sample, this clone was seen once. V lost 5 bases to trimming and J lost 4 bases, with 18 bases between them. Germline CDR1 reads MDHEN; CDR2 reads SYDVKM. The CDR3 is 15 residues long. Authors' processing steps: How many nucleated cells were present was estimated from reference gene primer amplification. The protocol was immunoSEQ multiplex PCR, while the TCRdb copy is restricted to in-frame clones and leaves out a portion. The V and J calls and clone size were taken over from that table, and D and trimming were inferred from the DNA. The sample lists 200,000 to 250,000 clones, about 85% occurring once.

This clonotype originated in a man aged 45 to 65 who had recovered from COVID-19. Sequenced: peripheral blood. This chain links TRBV28 with TRBJ2-7, with D possibly being TRBD1 (5 bases). CDR3 bases: TGTGCCAGCAGTCCCGAGGTGGGGCGGCGGTACGAGCAGTACTTC. Translated: CASSPEVGRRYEQYF.